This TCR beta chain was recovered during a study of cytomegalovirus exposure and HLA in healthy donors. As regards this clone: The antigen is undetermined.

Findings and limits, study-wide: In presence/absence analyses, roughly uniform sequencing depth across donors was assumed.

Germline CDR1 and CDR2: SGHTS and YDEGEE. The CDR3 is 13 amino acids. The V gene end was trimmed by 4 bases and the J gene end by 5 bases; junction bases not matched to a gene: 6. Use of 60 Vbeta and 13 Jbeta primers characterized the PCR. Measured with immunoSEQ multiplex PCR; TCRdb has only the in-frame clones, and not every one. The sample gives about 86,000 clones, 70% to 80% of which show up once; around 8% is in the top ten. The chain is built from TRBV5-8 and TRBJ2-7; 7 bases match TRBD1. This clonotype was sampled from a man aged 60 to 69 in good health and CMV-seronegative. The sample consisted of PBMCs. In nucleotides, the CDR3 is TGTGCCAGCAGCGTAGGACAGGCAAACGAGCAGTACTTC. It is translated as CASSVGQANEQYF.